The rows below give T cell receptor beta chains drawn from one sample of a study of cytomegalovirus exposure and HLA in healthy donors. The protocol was immunoSEQ multiplex PCR, while the TCRdb copy is restricted to in-frame clones and leaves out a portion. The table records about 130,000 clones, 73% of them present only once. Sequencing input: PBMCs. The receptors were sampled from a woman in her 40s in good health and CMV-seropositive. The CDR3 runs from the conserved cysteine through the conserved F or W. A D gene is named only where the DNA matches it firmly. Size is stated for part of the rows, as once, few or many counts, or as a class when the clone is expanded.

TRBJ2-1 - TRBV27 - TGTGCCAGCAGTTTAAGGGGGACCAATGAGCAGTTCTTC CASSLRGTNEQFF
TRBJ2-6 - TRBV11-2 - TGTGCCAGCACCCTTCTCTGGGCCAACGTCCTGACTTTC CASTLLWANVLTF
TRBJ2-7 - TRBV7-7 - TGTGCTAGCAGCCGCAATACAGGGACCGAGCAGTACTTC CASSRNTGTEQYF
TRBJ1-3 - TRBV19 few TGTGCCAACCAAGACAGGAGCTCTGGAAACACCATATATTTT CANQDRSSGNTIYF
TRBJ2-2 TRBD2 TRBV2 - TGTGCCAGCAGTGGATTAGCGGGGAACACCGGGGAGCTGTTTTTT CASSGLAGNTGELFF
TRBJ2-2 TRBD1 TRBV6-6 once TGTGCCAGCAGTTCAGGGGGTAGTTCGAAGGCCGGGGAGCTGTTTTTT CASSSGGSSKAGELFF
TRBJ1-6 - TRBV30 once TGTGCCTGGAGCAAAGAACGGGGGGGCTCACCCCTCCACTTT CAWSKERGGSPLHF
TRBJ1-1 TRBD1 TRBV6-5 - TGTGCCAGTAACCAGTCTCCCAGGGGGACTGAAGCTTTCTTT CASNQSPRGTEAFF
TRBJ2-5 - TRBV18 once TGTGCCAGCTCACCGGGACTGGGCCAAGAGACCCAGTACTTC CASSPGLGQETQYF
TRBJ2-7 - TRBV2 - TGTGCCAGCCGGGGGGCGCAAGTCTACGAGCAGTACTTC CASRGAQVYEQYF
TRBJ2-7 TRBD2 TRBV6-5 few TGTGCCAGCAACCCGGGAGGACTCTACGAGCAGTACTTC CASNPGGLYEQYF
TRBJ1-1 - TRBV7-3 - TGTGCCAGCAGCTTAGATCCAGGGTCATCTGAAGCTTTCTTT CASSLDPGSSEAFF
TRBJ2-4 TRBD1 TRBV10-3 - TGCGCCATCCGGGACAGGGAAGACATTCAGTACTTC CAIRDREDIQYF
TRBJ1-1 - TRBV9 - TGTGCCAGCAGCCTCGGGGGGCGGCGGGACACTGAAGCTTTCTTT CASSLGGRRDTEAFF
TRBJ2-2 - TRBV6-1 - TGTGCCAGCAGTGAAACAGGGCTCCGATCCGGGGAGCTGTTTTTT CASSETGLRSGELFF
TRBJ2-7 - TRBV7-9 - TGTGCCAGCAGTACAGTGTCCACCACATTCTCCTACGAGCAGTACTTC CASSTVSTTFSYEQYF
TRBJ1-5 - TRBV2 - TGTGCCAGCAGTCGGACAGTTAATAGCAATCAGCCCCAGCATTTT CASSRTVNSNQPQHF
TRBJ1-2 TRBD1 TRBV7-2 - TGTGCCAGCAAAAGCTTTTCCGGGACAGGGGGAGACTATGGCTACACCTTC CASKSFSGTGGDYGYTF
TRBJ1-2 - TRBV7-3 - TGTGCCAGCAGCCGAAAGGGGGGGAGCGTAGACTATGGCTACACCTTC CASSRKGGSVDYGYTF
TRBJ1-2 - TRBV28 - TGTGCCAGCAGTTCCTCTCCGTATGGCTACACCTTC CASSSSPYGYTF
TRBJ2-3 TRBD1 TRBV6-6 - TGTGCCACCAGGACAGGGGGCCGCACAGATACGCAGTATTTT CATRTGGRTDTQYF
TRBJ1-1 - TRBV28 - TGTGCCAGCACCTCCTACAGGACTGAAGCTTTCTTT CASTSYRTEAFF
TRBJ2-3 TRBD2 TRBV4-1 - TGCGCCAGCAGCCAATTGACTAGCGGGAATCTGGCAGATACGCAGTATTTT CASSQLTSGNLADTQYF
TRBJ1-4 - TRBV19 - TGTGCCAGTAGCCATAGGGCTCCCATCCGGGGGTTTAATGAAAAACTGTTTTTT CASSHRAPIRGFNEKLFF
TRBJ1-2 - TRBV7-2 - TGTGCCAGCAGTACTACAGGTCTCTATGGCTACACCTTC CASSTTGLYGYTF
TRBJ2-1 TRBD2 TRBV9 - TGTGCCAGCAGCGTAGGACTAGCGGGGGGGCCATCCGACAATGAGCAGTTCTTC CASSVGLAGGPSDNEQFF
TRBJ2-1 - TRBV28 - TGTGCCAGCAGTTTATGGTCGGGTAGCTCCTACAATGAGCAGTTCTTC CASSLWSGSSYNEQFF
TRBJ2-7 TRBD2 TRBV30 - TGTGCCTGGAGTGTCGGACTAGCGGGAGGGAAGGGTATTGGCGAGCAGTACTTC CAWSVGLAGGKGIGEQYF
TRBJ2-3 - TRBV9 once TGTGCCAGCTCTCAGGTGGGGGGATTCACAGATACGCAGTATTTT CASSQVGGFTDTQYF
TRBJ1-2 - TRBV5-1 once TGCGCCAGCAGCGCGGGCCCCGAGTCCTATGGCTACACCTTC CASSAGPESYGYTF
TRBJ1-5 TRBD1 TRBV2 - TGTGCCAGCAGACTCGACAGGGCGTTGATTAATCAGCCCCAGCATTTT CASRLDRALINQPQHF
TRBJ2-2 TRBD2 TRBV7-3 - TGTGCCAGCAGCAGGACTAGCGGGGGGAGTACCGGGGAGCTGTTTTTT CASSRTSGGSTGELFF
TRBJ2-2 - TRBV10-3 few TGTGCCATCAGTGACCCGGACACCGGGGAGCTGTTTTTT CAISDPDTGELFF
TRBJ1-2 - TRBV2 few TGTGCCAGCAGGTCCACGGACAGTGTCTATGGCTACACCTTC CASRSTDSVYGYTF
TRBJ1-1 - TRBV9 - TGTGCCAGCAGCCCTAATGTCAACACTGAAGCTTTCTTT CASSPNVNTEAFF
TRBJ2-2 TRBD2 TRBV6-6 once TGTGCCAGCAATCTAGCGGGAGACAGCACCGGGGAGCTGTTTTTT CASNLAGDSTGELFF
TRBJ1-5 - TRBV27 once TGTGCCAGCAGTTTAAAAGGAGATAGCAATCAGCCCCAGCATTTT CASSLKGDSNQPQHF
TRBJ2-6 - TRBV5-1 - TGCGCCAGCAGCGCCGAGACAGTGAGCTCTGGGGCCAACGTCCTGACTTTC CASSAETVSSGANVLTF
TRBJ2-7 - TRBV7-2 - TGTGCCAGCAGCTTAGGGGCAGGTTCAGGCGAGCAGTACTTC CASSLGAGSGEQYF
TRBJ2-2 - TRBV5-6 - TGTGCCAGCACCCTCGGGCGCGGGATTGCAAACGGGGAGCTGTTTTTT CASTLGRGIANGELFF
TRBJ2-3 TRBD2 TRBV7-2 - TGTGCCAGCAGCCGACGTGGGGGCGGGGGGCCGAGGACAGATACGCAGTATTTT CASSRRGGGGPRTDTQYF
TRBJ2-7 - TRBV14 - TGTGCCAGCAGCCCCCTTGAGAGCTCCTACGAGCAGTACTTC CASSPLESSYEQYF
TRBJ2-7 - TRBV6-1 - TGTGCCAGCAGTGGCGAATCGGGGTTCTCCTACGAGCAGTACTTC CASSGESGFSYEQYF
TRBJ2-7 - TRBV7-8 few TGTGCCAGCAGCTTAGGGGGGCCCGGGGAGCAGTACTTC CASSLGGPGEQYF
TRBJ1-1 - TRBV2 - TGTGCCAGCAGTGTCGGCGGGAACACTGAAGCTTTCTTT CASSVGGNTEAFF
TRBJ1-2 - TRBV6-1 - TGTGCCAGCAGTGAAGTCCTGTCAGGGGACCCCTATGGCTACACCTTC CASSEVLSGDPYGYTF
TRBJ1-6 - TRBV5-1 - TGCGCCAGCAGCTTGCAGGGGAGAGGATCACCCCTCCACTTT CASSLQGRGSPLHF
TRBJ2-1 TRBD1 TRBV27 - TGTGCCAGCAGTAGATCGGGGACAGGGCGGAATGAGCAGTTCTTC CASSRSGTGRNEQFF
TRBJ2-1 TRBD1 TRBV5-1 few TGCGCCAGCAGCTTGTTTGGACAGGGATACAATGAGCAGTTCTTC CASSLFGQGYNEQFF
TRBJ1-2 - TRBV30 - TGTGCCTGGAGTGTATGGGGGCCGCGCTATGGCTACACCTTC CAWSVWGPRYGYTF
TRBJ2-1 - TRBV5-1 - TGCGCCAGCAGCTTAAGGGGCCCGAACAATGAGCAGTTCTTC CASSLRGPNNEQFF
TRBJ2-3 - TRBV11-3 - TGTGCCAGCAGCTTAGCAAAGACCCCCGGGGATACGCAGTATTTT CASSLAKTPGDTQYF
TRBJ2-2 TRBD1 TRBV10-3 - TGTGCCATCAGTGGAGACAGGGCAAACACCGGGGAGCTGTTTTTT CAISGDRANTGELFF
TRBJ2-7 - TRBV15 - TGTGCCACCAGCGTTAGCGGCGTTGCCTACGAGCAGTACTTC CATSVSGVAYEQYF
TRBJ1-3 TRBD1 TRBV7-2 - TGTGCCAGCAGCTTGGGGACAGGGGGGGCTGGAAACACCATATATTTT CASSLGTGGAGNTIYF
TRBJ2-2 - TRBV11-2 few TGTGCCAGCAGCTCCATAAGACTTAGCGTCCCCCAAATAGGGGAGCTGTTTTTT CASSSIRLSVPQIGELFF
TRBJ2-3 TRBD2 TRBV2 - TGTGCCAGCGCATCTAGCGGGGGGAACACAGATACGCAGTATTTT CASASSGGNTDTQYF
TRBJ2-1 TRBD2 TRBV7-2 once TGTGCCAGCAGCCCCGGGACTACCTCCTACAATGAGCAGTTCTTC CASSPGTTSYNEQFF
TRBJ1-1 - TRBV5-6 few TGTGCCAGCAGCCGACGGGAGACTGAAGCTTTCTTT CASSRRETEAFF
TRBJ1-1 TRBD1 TRBV29-1 - TGCAGCGTTGGCCCGGGAGGGGGCTTGAACACTGAAGCTTTCTTT CSVGPGGGLNTEAFF